In this sample, the clone carrying this T cell receptor delta chain turned up a few times. The data are from a study of gamma-delta T cells after stem cell transplantation. V dropped 1 base and J dropped 0 bases, with 7 bases sitting between them. The germline V gene has CDR1 TSWWSYY and CDR2 QGS. CDR3 size: 17 residues. With CATT, TCRdb re-called clones from the RT-PCR reads. The sample contains some 13,000 delta-chain clones, about 30% of which appear only once. The receptor's source is a human donor. It is not recorded whose cells these are; they may come from a transplant donor. Source material: gamma-delta T cells. The chain is built from TRDV1 and TRDJ3; D uncertain. This CDR3 is CALGEPLSSWDTRQMFF. Here the CDR3 DNA reads TGTGCTCTTGGGGAACCCCTAAGCTCCTGGGACACCCGACAGATGTTTTTC.